This T cell receptor beta chain was identified in a study of shared clonotypes between healthy human individuals. Study outcomes and limitations: The low donor count limited represented genetic and exposure-history diversity.

CDR1 and CDR2 (germline): SGHAT, FQDESV (reference sequence). Trimming stripped 0 bases from V and 5 bases from J, with 14 bases between. The CDR3 sequence is 16 residues long. It was 300 ng DNA, about 30,000 T cell genomes, that went into each replicate PCR of unsorted PBMC. This table comes from immunoSEQ multiplex PCR, and its TCRdb copy is limited to in-frame clones, with some not included. The sample records fewer than 700,000 clones, around 76% being singletons. All donors were healthy HIV-negative adults lacking recent acute infections or vaccinations. Only Caucasian adults living in Nashville, Tennessee served as donors. Comment on this clone: Its antigen is currently unknown.

The gene calls are TRBV11-1 and TRBJ2-1; D gene uncertain. Sequenced sample: PBMCs. This receptor was obtained from a woman aged 40-49 years in good health. Some clones in this sample may be carry-over from other donors' samples. The CDR3 nucleotides are TGTGCCAGCAGCTTAGCGGGGTTTAAGTTAAACAATGAGCAGTTCTTC. Protein product: CASSLAGFKLNNEQFF.